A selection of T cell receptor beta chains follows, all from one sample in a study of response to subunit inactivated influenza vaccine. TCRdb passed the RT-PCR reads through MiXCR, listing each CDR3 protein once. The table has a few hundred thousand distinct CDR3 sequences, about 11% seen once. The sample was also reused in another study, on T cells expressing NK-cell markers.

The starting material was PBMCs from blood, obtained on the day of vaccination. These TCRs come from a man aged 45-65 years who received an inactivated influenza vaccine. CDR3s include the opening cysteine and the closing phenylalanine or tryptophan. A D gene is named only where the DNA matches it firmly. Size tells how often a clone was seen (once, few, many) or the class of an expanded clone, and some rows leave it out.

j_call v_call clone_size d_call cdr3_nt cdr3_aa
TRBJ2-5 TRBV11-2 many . TGTGCCAGCAGCTTAATACCCACTGAGACCCAGTACTTC CASSLIPTETQYF
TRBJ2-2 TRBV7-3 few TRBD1 TGTGCCAGCAGCTCAGGGACAGGGGCTTTTGTGGACCAGGGGGAGCTGTTTTTT CASSSGTGAFVDQGELFF
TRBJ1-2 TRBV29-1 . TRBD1 TGCAGCGCCCGCGAGCAGGGGGCAGGTGGCTACACCTTC CSAREQGAGGYTF
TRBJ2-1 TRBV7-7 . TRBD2 TGTGCTAGCAGCTTAGAGGGACTAGCGGCCTACAATGAGCAGTTCTTC CASSLEGLAAYNEQFF
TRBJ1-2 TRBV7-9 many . TGTGCCAGCAGCTTAGGGGACGTTAACTATGGCTACACCTTC CASSLGDVNYGYTF
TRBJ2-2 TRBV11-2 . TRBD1 TGTGCCAGCAGCTCGCTAGACAGGGGGAACACCGGGGAGCTGTTTTTT CASSSLDRGNTGELFF
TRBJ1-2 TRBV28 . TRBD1 TGTGCCAGCAGTTATGGACAGGGAAGAAGTGGCTACACCTTC CASSYGQGRSGYTF
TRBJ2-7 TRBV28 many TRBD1 TGTGCCAGCAGTTTATATCGGACAGGGGGCTTTGAGCAGTACTTC CASSLYRTGGFEQYF
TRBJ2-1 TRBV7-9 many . TGTGCCAGCAGCCCGATGGTACCTTCAACGATGGGTGAGCAGTTCTTC CASSPMVPSTMGEQFF
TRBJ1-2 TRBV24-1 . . TGTGCCACCAGTGATTTCAACGGCTATGGCTACACCTTC CATSDFNGYGYTF
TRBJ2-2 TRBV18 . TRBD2 TGTGCCAGCTCACCACGGTCTAGCGGGACGAACACCGGGGAGCTGTTTTTT CASSPRSSGTNTGELFF
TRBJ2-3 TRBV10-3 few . TGTGCCATCAGTGACAACACAGATACGCAGTATTTT CAISDNTDTQYF
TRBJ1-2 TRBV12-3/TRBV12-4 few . TGTGCCAGCAGACCTAACGCAGGGGCGTTTGGCTATGGCTACACCTTC CASRPNAGAFGYGYTF
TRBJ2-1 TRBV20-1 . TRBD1 TGCAGTGCTGGAGGGACAGGGATAAACAATGAGCAGTTCTTC CSAGGTGINNEQFF
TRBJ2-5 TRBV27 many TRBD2 TGTGCCAGCAGCTCCGACGTTATAGGGACTAGCGGCCAAGAGACCCAGTACTTC CASSSDVIGTSGQETQYF
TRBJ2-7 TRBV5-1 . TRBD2 TGCGCCAGCAGCTTGGGCGGGGGGCCAGGGTACGAGCAGTACTTC CASSLGGGPGYEQYF
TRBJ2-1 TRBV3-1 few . TGTGCCAGCAGCCAAGATTGGCGGCCTCCCTACAATGAGCAGTTCTTC CASSQDWRPPYNEQFF
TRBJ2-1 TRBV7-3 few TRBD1 TGTGCCAGCAGCTTAAGGGACAGGGGATACAATGAGCAGTTCTTC CASSLRDRGYNEQFF
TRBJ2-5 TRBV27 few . TGTGCCAGCAGTTTATCGACAGGAGGAGAGACCCAGTACTTC CASSLSTGGETQYF
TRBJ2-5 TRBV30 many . TGTGCCTGGAGTAGGGGGGGACAGCAAGAGACCCAGTACTTC CAWSRGGQQETQYF
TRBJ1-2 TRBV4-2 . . TGTGCCAGCAGCCAAGAAAGCAGGCGGGGTGGCTACACCTTC CASSQESRRGGYTF
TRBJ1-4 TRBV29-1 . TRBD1 TGCAGCGTTTCTAACCGTGGGACAGGGGGCTCCGCTAATGAAAAACTGTTTTTT CSVSNRGTGGSANEKLFF
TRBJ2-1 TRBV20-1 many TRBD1 TGCAGTGCGGAGCCCCGACAGGGGTCCTACAATGAGCAGTTCTTC CSAEPRQGSYNEQFF
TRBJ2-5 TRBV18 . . TGTGCCAGCTCACCACCGCGTACAAACCAAGAGACCCAGTACTTC CASSPPRTNQETQYF
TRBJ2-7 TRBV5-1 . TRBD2 TGCGCCAGCAGCTTGACTAGCGGCTTCGACGAGCAGTACTTC CASSLTSGFDEQYF
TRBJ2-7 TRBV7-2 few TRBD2 TGTGCCAGCAGCTCAGGACTAGCGGGTGAAAGAGAGCAGTACTTC CASSSGLAGEREQYF
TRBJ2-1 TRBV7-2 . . TGTGCCAGCAGGCCATTCGGAGGACAGACCTACAATGAGCAGTTCTTC CASRPFGGQTYNEQFF
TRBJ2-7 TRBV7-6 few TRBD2 TGTGCCAGCAGCCATAGCGGGAGTTCTGGGGAGCAGTACTTC CASSHSGSSGEQYF
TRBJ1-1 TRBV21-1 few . TGTGCCAGCAGCTCCCACCCCCGGGACAGGCTAGACACTGAAGCTTTCTTT CASSSHPRDRLDTEAFF
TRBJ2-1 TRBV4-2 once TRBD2 TGTGCCAGCAGCCAAGATCGAGCGGGAGCCTACAATGAGCAGTTCTTC CASSQDRAGAYNEQFF
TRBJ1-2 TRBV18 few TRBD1 TGTGCCAGCTCACCGGGACAGCTCAACCCCTACTATGGCTACACCTTC CASSPGQLNPYYGYTF
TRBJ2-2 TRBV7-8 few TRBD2 TGTGCCAGCAGCCGGGGACTAGCGGGAGAGACCGGGGAGCTGTTTTTT CASSRGLAGETGELFF
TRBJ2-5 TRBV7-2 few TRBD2 TGTGCCAGCAGCTATCCTAGCGGGAGGGGGCAAGAGACCCAGTACTTC CASSYPSGRGQETQYF
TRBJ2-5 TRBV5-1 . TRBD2 TGCGCCAGCAGCCCCCGGCGGGGGGCTACGTACCAAGAGACCCAGTACTTC CASSPRRGATYQETQYF
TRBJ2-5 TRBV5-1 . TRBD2 TGCGCCAGCAAGCTGAGCGGGAGATTCCAAGAGACCCAGTACTTC CASKLSGRFQETQYF
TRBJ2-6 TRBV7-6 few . TGTGCCAGCAGCTTGGAGAATGGAGCCTCTGGGGCCAACGTCCTGACTTTC CASSLENGASGANVLTF
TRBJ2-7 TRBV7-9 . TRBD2 TGTGCCAGCAGCGGGACTAGCGGGGGTTACGAGCAGTACTTC CASSGTSGGYEQYF
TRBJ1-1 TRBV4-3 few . TGCGCCAGCAGCCAAGATCCAGGCAGTGCCATAACGGCCACTGAAGCTTTCTTT CASSQDPGSAITATEAFF
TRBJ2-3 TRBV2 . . TGTGCCAGCAGTGAAATGGCCCTGGTTTCGCAGTATTTT CASSEMALVSQYF
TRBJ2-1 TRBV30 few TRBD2 TGTGCCTGGAGTTGGGGACTAGCGGGGGGCTACAATGAGCAGTTCTTC CAWSWGLAGGYNEQFF
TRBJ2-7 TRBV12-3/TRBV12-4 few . TGTGCCAGCAGTTTCGCTGCCCCAGCCGAGCAGTACTTC CASSFAAPAEQYF
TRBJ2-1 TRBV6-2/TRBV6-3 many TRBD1 TGTGCCAGCAGACCCGGAAGATGGGGACAGGAAGCCTACAATGAGCAGTTCTTC CASRPGRWGQEAYNEQFF
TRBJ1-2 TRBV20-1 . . TGCAGTGCTAGAGACGACGGACTCCCCCTCTATGGCTACACCTTC CSARDDGLPLYGYTF
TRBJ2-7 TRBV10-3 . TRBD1 TGTGCCAGGGACAGTAGCTACGAGCAGTACTTC CARDSSYEQYF
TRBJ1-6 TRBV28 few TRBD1 TGTGCCAGCAGTTTCGGATCCCGGGGGACAGGGGGTAATTCACCCCTCCACTTT CASSFGSRGTGGNSPLHF
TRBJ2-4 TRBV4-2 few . TGTGCCAGCAGCCAAGATCGGTCATCGTCTAGGGTGGAGGGGCCAGTTCAGTACTTC CASSQDRSSSRVEGPVQYF
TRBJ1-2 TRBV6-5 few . TGTGCCAGCAGTTACTCGCCAGGGCAGGGCTACACCTTC CASSYSPGQGYTF
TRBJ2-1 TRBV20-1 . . TGCAGTGCTAGAGCGATCGGCGGGGCCTCCATTGAGCAGTTCTTC CSARAIGGASIEQFF
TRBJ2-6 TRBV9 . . TGTGCCAGCAGCGTTAGGGGAGACCCTGGGGCCAACGTCCTGACTTTC CASSVRGDPGANVLTF
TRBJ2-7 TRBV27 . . TGTGCCAGCAGTTTATCCCCTAGTAGCGAGCAGTACTTC CASSLSPSSEQYF
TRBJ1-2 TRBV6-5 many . TGTGCCAGCAGTTACCTGCATCTAGGGAAGGGTTATGGCTACACCTTC CASSYLHLGKGYGYTF
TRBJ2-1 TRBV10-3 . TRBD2 TGTGCCATCAGTGCTGCGGGAGGGCCTAATGAGCAGTTCTTC CAISAAGGPNEQFF
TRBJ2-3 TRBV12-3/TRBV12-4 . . TGTGCCAGCAGTTTAGGCGGGGCTCCAGTGGATACGCAGTATTTT CASSLGGAPVDTQYF
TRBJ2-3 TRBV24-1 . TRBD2 TGTGCCACCAGTGATTCTTTCGGACTAGCGGGGGCTAGCACAGATACGCAGTATTTT CATSDSFGLAGASTDTQYF